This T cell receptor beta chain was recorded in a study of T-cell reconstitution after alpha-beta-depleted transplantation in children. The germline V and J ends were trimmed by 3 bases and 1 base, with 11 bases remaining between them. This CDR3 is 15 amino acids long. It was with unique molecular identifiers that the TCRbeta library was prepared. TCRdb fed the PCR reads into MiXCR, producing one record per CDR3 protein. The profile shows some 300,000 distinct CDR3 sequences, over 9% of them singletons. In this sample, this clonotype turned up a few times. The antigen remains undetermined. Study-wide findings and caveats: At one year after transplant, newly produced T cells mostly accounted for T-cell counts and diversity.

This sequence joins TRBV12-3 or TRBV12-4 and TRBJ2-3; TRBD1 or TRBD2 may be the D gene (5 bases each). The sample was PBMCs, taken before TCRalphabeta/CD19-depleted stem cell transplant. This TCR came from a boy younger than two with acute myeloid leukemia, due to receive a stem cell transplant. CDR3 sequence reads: CASSFWGLGTDTQYF. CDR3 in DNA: TGTGCCAGCAGTTTCTGGGGGTTAGGCACAGATACGCAGTATTTT.